This T cell receptor (beta chain) was identified in a study of blood T cell repertoires in COVID-19. The germline V gene has CDR1 SSHAT and CDR2 FNYEAQ (reference sequence). The CDR3 totals 14 residues. The method was immunoSEQ multiplex PCR; TCRdb's version includes in-frame clones alone and lacks a portion of them. The data contain tens of thousands of clones, approximately 80% of them seen just once; the ten biggest clones take up approximately 25%. Comment on this clone: At one end the junction does not follow the germline gene, possibly because of a read error.

J is TRBJ2-5 and V is TRBV7-7, with 10 nucleotides matching TRBD1. The sample consisted of peripheral blood. The clonotype comes from a man aged 60-69 years with acute or convalescent COVID-19. CDR3 coding DNA: TGTGCTAGCAGCGGACAGGGGGGACAAGAGACCCAGTACTTC. Its protein product is CASSGQGGQETQYF.